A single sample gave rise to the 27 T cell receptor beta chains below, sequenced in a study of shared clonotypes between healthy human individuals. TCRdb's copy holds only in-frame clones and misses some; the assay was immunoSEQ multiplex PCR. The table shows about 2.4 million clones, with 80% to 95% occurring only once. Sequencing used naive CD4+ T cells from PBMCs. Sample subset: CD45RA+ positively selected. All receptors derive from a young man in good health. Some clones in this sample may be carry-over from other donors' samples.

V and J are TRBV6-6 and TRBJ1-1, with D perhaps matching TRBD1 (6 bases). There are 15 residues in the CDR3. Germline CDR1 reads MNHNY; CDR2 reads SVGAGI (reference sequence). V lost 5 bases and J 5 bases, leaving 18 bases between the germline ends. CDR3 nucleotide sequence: TGTGCCAGCAGTGATGGAGGAGGGGGGGATACTGAAGCTTTCTTT. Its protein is CASSDGGGGDTEAFF.

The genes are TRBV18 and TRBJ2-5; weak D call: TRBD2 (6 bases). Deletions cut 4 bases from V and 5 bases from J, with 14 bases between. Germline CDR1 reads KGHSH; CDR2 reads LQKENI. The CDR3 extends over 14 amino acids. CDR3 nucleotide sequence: TGTGCCAGCTCACAGGGCGGGAATGCTGAGACCCAGTACTTC. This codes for CASSQGGNAETQYF.

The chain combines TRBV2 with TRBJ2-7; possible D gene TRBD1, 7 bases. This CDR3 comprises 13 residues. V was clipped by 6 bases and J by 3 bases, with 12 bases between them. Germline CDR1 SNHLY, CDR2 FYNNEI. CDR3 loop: CASRRDSYYEQYF. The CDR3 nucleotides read TGTGCCAGCAGGCGGGACAGTTACTACGAGCAGTACTTC.

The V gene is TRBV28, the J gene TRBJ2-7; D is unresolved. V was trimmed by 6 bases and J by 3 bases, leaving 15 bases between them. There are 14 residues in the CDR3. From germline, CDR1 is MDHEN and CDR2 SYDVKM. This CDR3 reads CASRAPRFNYEQYF. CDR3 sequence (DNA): TGTGCCAGCAGGGCCCCGCGATTCAACTACGAGCAGTACTTC.

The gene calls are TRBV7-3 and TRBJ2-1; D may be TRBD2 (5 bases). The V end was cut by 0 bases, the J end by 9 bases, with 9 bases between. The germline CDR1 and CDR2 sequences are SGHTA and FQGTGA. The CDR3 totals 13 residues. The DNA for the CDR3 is TGTGCCAGCAGCTTAACGGGAGCGTTTGAGCAGTTCTTC. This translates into CASSLTGAFEQFF.

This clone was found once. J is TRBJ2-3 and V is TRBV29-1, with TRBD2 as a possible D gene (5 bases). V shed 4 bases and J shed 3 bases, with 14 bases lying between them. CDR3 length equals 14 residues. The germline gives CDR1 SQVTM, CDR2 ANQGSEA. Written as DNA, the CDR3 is TGCAGCGTTGCTGTACAAGAGCGGACAGATACGCAGTATTTT. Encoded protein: CSVAVQERTDTQYF.

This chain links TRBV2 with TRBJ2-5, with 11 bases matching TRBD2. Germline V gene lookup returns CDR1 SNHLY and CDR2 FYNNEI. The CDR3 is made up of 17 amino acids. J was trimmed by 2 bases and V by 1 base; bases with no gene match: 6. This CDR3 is CASSEESSGRLQETQYF. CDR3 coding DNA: TGTGCCAGCAGTGAAGAGTCTAGCGGGAGGTTACAAGAGACCCAGTACTTC.

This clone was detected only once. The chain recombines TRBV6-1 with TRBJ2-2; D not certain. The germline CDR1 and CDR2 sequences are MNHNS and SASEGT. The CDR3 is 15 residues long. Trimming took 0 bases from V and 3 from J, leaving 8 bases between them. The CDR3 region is CASSEAFTHTGELFF. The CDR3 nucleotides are TGTGCCAGCAGTGAAGCGTTCACTCACACCGGGGAGCTGTTTTTT.

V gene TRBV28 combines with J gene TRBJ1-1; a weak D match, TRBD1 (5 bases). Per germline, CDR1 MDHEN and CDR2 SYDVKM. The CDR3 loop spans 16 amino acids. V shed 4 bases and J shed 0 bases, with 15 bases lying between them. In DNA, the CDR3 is TGTGCCAGCAGTTCCCCCGCGGGGCGGTTGAACACTGAAGCTTTCTTT. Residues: CASSSPAGRLNTEAFF.

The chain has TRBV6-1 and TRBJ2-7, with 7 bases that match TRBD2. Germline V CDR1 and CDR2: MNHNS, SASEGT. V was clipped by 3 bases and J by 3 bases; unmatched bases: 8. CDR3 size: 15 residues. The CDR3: CASSEEAGRRYEQYF. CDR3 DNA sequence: TGTGCCAGCAGTGAGGAAGCGGGAAGACGCTACGAGCAGTACTTC.

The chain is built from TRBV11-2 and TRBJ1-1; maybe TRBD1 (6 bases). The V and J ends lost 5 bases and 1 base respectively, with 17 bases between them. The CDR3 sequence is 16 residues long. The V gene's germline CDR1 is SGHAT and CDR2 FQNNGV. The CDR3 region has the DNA TGTGCCAGCAGCCTAGGTAGAGTCAGGGGGAACACTGAAGCTTTCTTT. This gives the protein CASSLGRVRGNTEAFF.

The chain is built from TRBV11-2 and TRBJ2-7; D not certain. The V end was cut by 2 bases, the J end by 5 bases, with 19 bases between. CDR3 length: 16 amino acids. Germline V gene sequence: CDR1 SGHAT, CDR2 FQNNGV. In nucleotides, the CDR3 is TGTGCCAGCAGCTTATCTTCCTCGACTCGAGGCCACGAGCAGTACTTC. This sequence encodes CASSLSSSTRGHEQYF. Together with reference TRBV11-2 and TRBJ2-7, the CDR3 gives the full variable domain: EAGVAQSPRYKIIEKRQSVAFWCNPISGHATLYWYQQILGQGPKLLIQFQNNGVVDDSQLPKDRFSAERLKGVDSTLKIQPAKLEDSAVYLCASSLSSSTRGHEQYFGPGTRLTVT.

The CDR3 DNA sequence: TGTGCCAGTAGTATGTTCTTGGTGGAAGAGAACTATGGCTACACCTTC. Translated, it gives CASSMFLVEENYGYTF. The V gene is TRBV19, the J gene TRBJ1-2, with D unclear. The germline V gene encodes CDR1 LNHDA and CDR2 SQIVND (reference sequence). CDR3 length: 16 amino acids. V lost 3 bases and J lost 2, with 16 bases in between.

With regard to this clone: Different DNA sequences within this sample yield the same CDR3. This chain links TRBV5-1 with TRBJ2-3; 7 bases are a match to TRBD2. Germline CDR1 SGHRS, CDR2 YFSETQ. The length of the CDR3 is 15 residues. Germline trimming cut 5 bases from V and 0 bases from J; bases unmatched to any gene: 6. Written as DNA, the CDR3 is TGCGCCAGCAGTTCGAGCGGGGAGAGCACAGATACGCAGTATTTT. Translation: CASSSSGESTDTQYF.

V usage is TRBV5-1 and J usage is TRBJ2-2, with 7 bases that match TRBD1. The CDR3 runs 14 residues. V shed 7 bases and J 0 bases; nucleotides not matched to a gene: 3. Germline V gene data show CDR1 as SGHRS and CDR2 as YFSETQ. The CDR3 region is CASAGTANTGELFF. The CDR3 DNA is TGCGCCAGCGCCGGGACAGCGAACACCGGGGAGCTGTTTTTT.

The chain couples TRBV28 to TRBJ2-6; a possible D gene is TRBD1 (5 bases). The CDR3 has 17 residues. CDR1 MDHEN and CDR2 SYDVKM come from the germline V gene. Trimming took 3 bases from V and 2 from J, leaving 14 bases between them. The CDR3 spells CASSFVLGEAGANVLTF. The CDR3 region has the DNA TGTGCCAGCAGTTTCGTCTTAGGGGAAGCTGGGGCCAACGTCCTGACTTTC.

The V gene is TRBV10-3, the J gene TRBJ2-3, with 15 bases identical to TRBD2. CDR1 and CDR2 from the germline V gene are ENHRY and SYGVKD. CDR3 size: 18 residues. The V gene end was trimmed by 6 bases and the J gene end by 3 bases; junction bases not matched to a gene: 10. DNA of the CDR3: TGTGCCATCAGACCCGAGATTGGACTAGCGGGAGGGACAGATACGCAGTATTTT. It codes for CAIRPEIGLAGGTDTQYF.

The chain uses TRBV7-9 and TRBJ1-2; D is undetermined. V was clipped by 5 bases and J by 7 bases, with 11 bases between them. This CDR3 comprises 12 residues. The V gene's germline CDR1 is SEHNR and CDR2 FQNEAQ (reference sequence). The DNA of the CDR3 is TGTGCCAGCAGCCCGCTAAGGTTTGGCTACACCTTC. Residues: CASSPLRFGYTF.

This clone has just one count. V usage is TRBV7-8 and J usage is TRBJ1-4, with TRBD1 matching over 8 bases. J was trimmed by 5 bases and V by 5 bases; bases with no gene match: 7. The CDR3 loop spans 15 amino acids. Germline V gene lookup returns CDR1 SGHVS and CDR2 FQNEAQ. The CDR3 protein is CASSPRTGSNEKLFF. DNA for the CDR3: TGTGCCAGCAGCCCCCGGACAGGGTCGAATGAAAAACTGTTTTTT.

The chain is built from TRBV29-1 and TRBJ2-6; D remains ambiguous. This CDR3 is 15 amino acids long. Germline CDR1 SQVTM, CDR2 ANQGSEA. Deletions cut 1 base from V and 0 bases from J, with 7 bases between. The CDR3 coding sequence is TGCAGCGTTGAAGGGATGAGCTCTGGGGCCAACGTCCTGACTTTC. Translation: CSVEGMSSGANVLTF.

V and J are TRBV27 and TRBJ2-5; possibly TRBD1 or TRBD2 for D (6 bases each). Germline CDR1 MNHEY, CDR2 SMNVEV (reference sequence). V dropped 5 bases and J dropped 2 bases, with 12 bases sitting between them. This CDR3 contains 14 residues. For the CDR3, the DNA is TGTGCCAGCAGTAGATGGGGGGCGCAAGAGACCCAGTACTTC. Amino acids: CASSRWGAQETQYF.

The CDR3 DNA reads as TGTGCCAGCAGGGGGACGCGGCTATATGGCTACACCTTC. Translating gives CASRGTRLYGYTF. The chain combines TRBV28 with TRBJ1-2; D is possibly TRBD1 (5 bases). CDR1 and CDR2 (germline): MDHEN, SYDVKM. This CDR3 comprises 13 residues. V lost 6 bases, J lost 5 bases, and 13 bases lay in between.

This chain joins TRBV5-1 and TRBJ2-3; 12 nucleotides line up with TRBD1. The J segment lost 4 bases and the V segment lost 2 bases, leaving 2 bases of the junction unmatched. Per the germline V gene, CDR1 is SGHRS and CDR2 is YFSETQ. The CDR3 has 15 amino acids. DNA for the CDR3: TGCGCCAGCAGCTTCGGGACAGGGGGCGCAGATACGCAGTATTTT. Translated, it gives CASSFGTGGADTQYF. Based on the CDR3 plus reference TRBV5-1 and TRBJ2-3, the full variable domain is KAGVTQTPRYLIKTRGQQVTLSCSPISGHRSVSWYQQTPGQGLQFLFEYFSETQRNKGNFPGRFSGRQFSNSRSEMNVSTLELGDSALYLCASSFGTGGADTQYFGPGTRLTVL.

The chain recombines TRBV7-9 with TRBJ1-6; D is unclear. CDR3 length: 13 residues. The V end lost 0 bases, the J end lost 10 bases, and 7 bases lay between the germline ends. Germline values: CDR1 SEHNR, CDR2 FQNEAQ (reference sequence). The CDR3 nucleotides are TGTGCCAGCAGCTTAGCGTCGTCGTCACCCCTCCACTTT. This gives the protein CASSLASSSPLHF. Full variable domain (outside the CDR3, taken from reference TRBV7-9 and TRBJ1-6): DTGVSQNPRHKITKRGQNVTFRCDPISEHNRLYWYRQTLGQGPEFLTYFQNEAQLEKSRLLSDRFSAERPKGSFSTLEIQRTEQGDSAMYLCASSLASSSPLHFGNGTRLTVT.

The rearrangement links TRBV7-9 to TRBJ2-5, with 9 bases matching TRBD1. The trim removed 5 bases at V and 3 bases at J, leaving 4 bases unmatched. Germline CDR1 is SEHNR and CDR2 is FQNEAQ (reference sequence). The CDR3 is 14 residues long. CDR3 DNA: TGTGCCAGCAGCATCTGGACAGGGGAAGAGACCCAGTACTTC. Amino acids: CASSIWTGEETQYF.

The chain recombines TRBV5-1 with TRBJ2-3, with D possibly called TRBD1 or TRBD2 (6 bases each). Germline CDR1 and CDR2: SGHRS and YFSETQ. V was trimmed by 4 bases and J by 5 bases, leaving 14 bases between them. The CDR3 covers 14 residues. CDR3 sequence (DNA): TGCGCCAGCAGCCGCGGGATACAGGGAGATACGCAGTATTTT. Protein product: CASSRGIQGDTQYF.

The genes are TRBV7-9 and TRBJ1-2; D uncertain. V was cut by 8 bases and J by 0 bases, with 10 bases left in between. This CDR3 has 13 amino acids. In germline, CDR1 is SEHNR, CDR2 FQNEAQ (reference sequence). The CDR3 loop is CASGLMTNYGYTF. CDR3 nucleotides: TGTGCCAGCGGATTGATGACTAACTATGGCTACACCTTC.